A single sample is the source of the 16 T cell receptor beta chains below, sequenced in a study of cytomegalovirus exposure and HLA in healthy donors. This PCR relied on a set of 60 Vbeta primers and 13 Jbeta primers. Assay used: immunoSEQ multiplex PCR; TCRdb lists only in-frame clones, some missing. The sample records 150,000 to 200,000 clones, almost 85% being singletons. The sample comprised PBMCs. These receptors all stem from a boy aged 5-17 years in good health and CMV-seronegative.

CDR3: CASSEWGRRPGELFF. CDR3 bases: TGTGCCAGCAGTGAGTGGGGCAGGCGGCCCGGGGAGCTGTTTTTT. J is TRBJ2-2 and V is TRBV2; a weak D match, TRBD1 (5 bases). With 3 bases removed from V and 6 bases from J, the gap between germline ends came to 14 bases. The germline CDR1 and CDR2 sequences are SNHLY and FYNNEI. The CDR3 consists of 15 residues.

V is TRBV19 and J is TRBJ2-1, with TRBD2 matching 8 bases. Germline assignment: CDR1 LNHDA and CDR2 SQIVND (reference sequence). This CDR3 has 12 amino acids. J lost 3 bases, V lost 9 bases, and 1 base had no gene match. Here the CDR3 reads CASGGGYNEQFF. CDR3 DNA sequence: TGTGCCAGCGGGGGGGGCTACAATGAGCAGTTCTTC.

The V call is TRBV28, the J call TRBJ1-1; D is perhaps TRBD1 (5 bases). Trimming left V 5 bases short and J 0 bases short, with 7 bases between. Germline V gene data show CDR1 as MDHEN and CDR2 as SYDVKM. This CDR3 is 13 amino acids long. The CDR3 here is CASSTTVNTEAFF. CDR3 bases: TGTGCCAGCAGTACGACAGTGAACACTGAAGCTTTCTTT.

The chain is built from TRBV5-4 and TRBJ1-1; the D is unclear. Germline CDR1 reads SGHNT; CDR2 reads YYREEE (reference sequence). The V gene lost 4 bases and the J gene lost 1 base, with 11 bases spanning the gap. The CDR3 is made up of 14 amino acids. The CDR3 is CASSRDAGNTEAFF. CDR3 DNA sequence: TGTGCCAGCAGCCGGGATGCAGGGAACACTGAAGCTTTCTTT.

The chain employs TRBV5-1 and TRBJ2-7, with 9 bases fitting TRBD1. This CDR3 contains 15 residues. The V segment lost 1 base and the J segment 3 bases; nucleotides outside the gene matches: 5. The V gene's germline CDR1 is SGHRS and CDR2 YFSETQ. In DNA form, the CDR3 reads TGCGCCAGCAGCTTGTTACCGGACAGGGGCTACGAGCAGTACTTC. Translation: CASSLLPDRGYEQYF.

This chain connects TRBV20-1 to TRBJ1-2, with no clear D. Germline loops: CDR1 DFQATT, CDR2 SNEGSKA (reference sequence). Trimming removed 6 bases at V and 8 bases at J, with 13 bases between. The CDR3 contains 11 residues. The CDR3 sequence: CSAITGGGYTF. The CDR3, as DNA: TGCAGTGCCATCACTGGAGGCGGCTACACCTTC.

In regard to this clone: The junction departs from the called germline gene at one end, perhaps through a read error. In nucleotides, the CDR3 is TGTGCCGGGAGTGCCGGTGGTCAACAGCCCCAGCATTTT. Translation gives CAGSAGGQQPQHF. V usage is TRBV30 and J usage is TRBJ1-5; D remains ambiguous. The CDR3 sequence is 13 residues long. The germline V gene has CDR1 GTSNPN and CDR2 SVGIG (reference sequence).

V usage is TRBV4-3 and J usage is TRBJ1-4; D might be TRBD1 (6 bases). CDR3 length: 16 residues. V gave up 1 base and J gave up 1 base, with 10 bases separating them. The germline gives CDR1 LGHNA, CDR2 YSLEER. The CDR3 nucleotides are TGCGCCAGCAGCCAAGTACAGGGCAGAACTAATGAAAAACTGTTTTTT. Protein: CASSQVQGRTNEKLFF.

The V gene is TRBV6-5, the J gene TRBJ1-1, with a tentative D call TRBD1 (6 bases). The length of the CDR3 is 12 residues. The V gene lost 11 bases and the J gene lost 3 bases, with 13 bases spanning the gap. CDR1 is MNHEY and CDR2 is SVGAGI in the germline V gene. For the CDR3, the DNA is TGTGCCGTACAGGGTATCGACACTGAAGCTTTCTTT. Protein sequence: CAVQGIDTEAFF.

CDR3 sequence reads: CASSPSGGNTIYF. In DNA form, the CDR3 reads TGTGCCAGCTCACCATCCGGTGGAAACACCATATATTTT. The V gene is TRBV18, the J gene TRBJ1-3; D remains ambiguous. The germline V gene has CDR1 KGHSH and CDR2 LQKENI. V lost 2 bases to trimming and J lost 3 bases, with 5 bases between them. The CDR3 runs to 13 residues.

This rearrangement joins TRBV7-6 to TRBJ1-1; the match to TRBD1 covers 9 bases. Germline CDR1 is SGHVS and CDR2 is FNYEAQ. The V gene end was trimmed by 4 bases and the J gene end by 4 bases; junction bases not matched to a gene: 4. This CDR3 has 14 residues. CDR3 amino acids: CASSSLTGGTEAFF. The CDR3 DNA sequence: TGTGCCAGCAGCTCCCTGACAGGGGGCACTGAAGCTTTCTTT.

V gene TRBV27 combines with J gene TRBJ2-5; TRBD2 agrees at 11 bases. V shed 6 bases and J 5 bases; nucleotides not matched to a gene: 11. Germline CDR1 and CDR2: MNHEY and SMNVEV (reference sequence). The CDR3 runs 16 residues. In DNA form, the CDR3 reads TGTGCCAGCAGACCCACTAGCGGGAGTGTTGGGGAGACCCAGTACTTC. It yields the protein CASRPTSGSVGETQYF.

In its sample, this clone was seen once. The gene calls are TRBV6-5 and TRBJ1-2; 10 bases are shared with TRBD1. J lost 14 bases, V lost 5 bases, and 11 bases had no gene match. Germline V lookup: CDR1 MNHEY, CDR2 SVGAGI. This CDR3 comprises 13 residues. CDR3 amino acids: CASSDGTGALKTF. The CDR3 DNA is TGTGCCAGCAGTGATGGGACAGGGGCCCTCAAGACCTTC.

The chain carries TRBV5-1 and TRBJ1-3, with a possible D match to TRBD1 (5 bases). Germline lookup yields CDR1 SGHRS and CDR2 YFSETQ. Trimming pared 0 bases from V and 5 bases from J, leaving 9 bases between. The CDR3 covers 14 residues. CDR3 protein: CASSLEAGRNTIYF. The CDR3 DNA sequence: TGCGCCAGCAGCTTGGAGGCAGGGAGAAACACCATATATTTT.

CDR3 region: CASSGTGPEYTEAFF. The CDR3, as DNA: TGTGCCAGCAGCGGGACAGGACCGGAGTACACTGAAGCTTTCTTT. The chain joins TRBV6-5 to TRBJ1-1, with 8 bases aligning to TRBD1. The J segment lost 3 bases and the V segment lost 6 bases, leaving 9 bases of the junction unmatched. CDR1 and CDR2 (germline): MNHEY, SVGAGI. This CDR3 spans 15 amino acids.

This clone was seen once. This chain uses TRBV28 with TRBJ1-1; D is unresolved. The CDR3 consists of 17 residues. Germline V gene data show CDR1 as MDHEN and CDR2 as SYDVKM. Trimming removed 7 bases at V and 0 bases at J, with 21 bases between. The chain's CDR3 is CASKLLGGRTMNTEAFF. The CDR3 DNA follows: TGTGCCAGCAAATTGCTGGGAGGCAGGACTATGAACACTGAAGCTTTCTTT.